The T cell receptor beta chain described here comes from a study of T-cell reconstitution after alpha-beta-depleted transplantation in children. CDR3 size: 17 residues. Trimming shortened V by 0 bases and J by 8 bases, and 20 bases separated the two germline ends. In germline, CDR1 is LGHNA, CDR2 YSLEER. This clonotype appeared a few times. Its specificity is unknown. Overall study findings and caveats: The high TCRbeta diversity at day 60 in some patients came from surviving recipient T cells and thymic progenitors. Fresh T-cell production supplied most of the T-cell counts and diversity seen one year after transplant.

For TCRbeta, the library was prepared with unique molecular identifiers. TCRdb itself ran the PCR reads through MiXCR, one entry per CDR3 protein. Of 200,000 to 250,000 distinct CDR3 sequences listed, about 24% were seen once; the top ten hold about 5%. The chain is built from TRBV4-3 and TRBJ2-1; TRBD2 might be the D (6 bases). The clonotype was recovered from a female patient between 2 and 15 years old who had a stem cell transplant for congenital amegakaryocytic thrombocytopenia, so the T cells may come from the graft donor. The sequencing used PBMCs, mostly from graft donor cells, collected 360 days after TCRalphabeta/CD19-depleted stem cell transplant. Written as DNA, the CDR3 is TGCGCCAGCAGCCAAGAGGCGATAGCGGCGGTCAGATATGAGCAGTTCTTC. Residues: CASSQEAIAAVRYEQFF.